Sequencing of this T cell receptor beta chain was carried out in a study of shared clonotypes between healthy human individuals. Only in-frame clones appear in the TCRdb table, and some are missing; sequencing was by immunoSEQ multiplex PCR. The table lists about 2 million clones, about 94% of them singletons. Whole-study findings and limits: The sharing of 4% to 5.5% of naive CD4 clonotypes was seen across a few donors. Clonotype sharing among the donors was expected to vary with sequencing depth.

CDR1 and CDR2 (germline): MNHEY, SVGAGI. Trimming at V came to 6 bases and at J to 1 base, leaving 0 bases not matched to a gene. The CDR3 totals 13 residues. To note about this clone: Its antigen is undetermined.

Naive-designated CD8 cells lacked CD45RO, were positively enriched for CCR7, and omitted terminally differentiated effector memory CD45RA+ cells. This TCR was sampled from a man aged 18-30 years in good health. The sample taken for sequencing was naive CD8+ T cells sorted from blood. This chain links TRBV6-5 with TRBJ1-1; 9 bases line up with TRBD1. The CDR3 DNA reads as TGTGCCAGCAGGACAGGGGGGAACACTGAAGCTTTCTTT. The encoded protein is CASRTGGNTEAFF.